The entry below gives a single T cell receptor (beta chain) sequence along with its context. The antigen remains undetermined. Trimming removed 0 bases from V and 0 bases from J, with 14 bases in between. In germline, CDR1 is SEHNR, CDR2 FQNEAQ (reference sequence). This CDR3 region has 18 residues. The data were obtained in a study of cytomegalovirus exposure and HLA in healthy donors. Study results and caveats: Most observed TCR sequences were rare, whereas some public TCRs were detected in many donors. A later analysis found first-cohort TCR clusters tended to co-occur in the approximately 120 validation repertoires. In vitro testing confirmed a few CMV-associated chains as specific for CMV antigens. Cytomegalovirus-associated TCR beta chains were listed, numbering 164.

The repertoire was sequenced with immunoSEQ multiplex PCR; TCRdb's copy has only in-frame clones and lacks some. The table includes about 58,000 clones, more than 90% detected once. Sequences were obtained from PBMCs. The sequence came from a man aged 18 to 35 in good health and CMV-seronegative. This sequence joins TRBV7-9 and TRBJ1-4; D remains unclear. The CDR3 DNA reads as TGTGCCAGCAGCTTAGCGTCACGCAACTTTGCAACTAATGAAAAACTGTTTTTT. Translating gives CASSLASRNFATNEKLFF.